These 28 T cell receptor beta chains share one sample of origin, sequenced in a study of blood T cells in healthy people across ages. It was with a sample-barcoded 5' primer and a J-beta primer mix that a second PCR of about 7 to 12 cycles was run. One entry per CDR3 protein results from TCRdb running MiXCR on the 5' RACE reads. The table includes about 1,400,000 distinct CDR3 sequences, 45% to 70% detected once. The sample taken for sequencing was blood. The receptors stem from a man aged 18 to 29 in good health.

The J gene is TRBJ2-3, the V gene TRBV20-1; D unresolved. CDR1 and CDR2 from the germline V gene are DFQATT and SNEGSKA (reference sequence). CDR3 length: 11 residues. CDR3 in DNA: TGCACGGCTACCGAGCCAGATACGCAGTATTTT. This codes for CTATEPDTQYF.

CDR3 DNA: TGTGCCAGCAGTGCCCTCGCCTTAGATGGGAACACTGAAGCTTTCTTT. Protein sequence: CASSALALDGNTEAFF. The rearrangement uses TRBV25-1 and TRBJ1-1; D unresolved. This CDR3 has 16 amino acids. Trimming took 4 bases from V and 1 from J, leaving 16 bases between them. Looked up from germline, CDR1 is MGHDK and CDR2 is SYGVNS.

Only a few counts were recorded for this clonotype. The J gene is TRBJ2-1, the V gene TRBV28, with D possibly matching TRBD2 (5 bases). The germline gives CDR1 MDHEN, CDR2 SYDVKM. V lost 3 bases to trimming and J lost 0 bases, with 9 bases between them. The CDR3 length is 15 residues. The CDR3 DNA sequence: TGTGCCAGCAGTTTGGTACTAGACTCCTACAATGAGCAGTTCTTC. This codes for CASSLVLDSYNEQFF. Combining the CDR3 with reference TRBV28 and TRBJ2-1 gives the whole variable domain DVKVTQSSRYLVKRTGEKVFLECVQDMDHENMFWYRQDPGLGLRLIYFSYDVKMKEKGDIPEGYSVSREKKERFSLILESASTNQTSMYLCASSLVLDSYNEQFFGPGTRLTVL.

The rearrangement joins TRBV18 to TRBJ2-6; D not certain. The germline V and J ends were trimmed by 3 bases and 0 bases, with 9 bases remaining between them. CDR3 size: 16 residues. Germline V gene data show CDR1 as KGHSH and CDR2 as LQKENI. CDR3 DNA sequence: TGTGCCAGCTCACCTTGGGCCGTCTCTGGGGCCAACGTCCTGACTTTC. This translates into CASSPWAVSGANVLTF.

In its sample, this clonotype was seen a few times. The chain carries TRBV29-1 and TRBJ2-3; D perhaps matches TRBD2 (8 bases). CDR1 is SQVTM, CDR2 ANQGSEA, per germline. V dropped 7 bases and J dropped 4 bases, with 18 bases sitting between them. The CDR3 spans 14 residues. The CDR3 DNA reads TGCAGCGCAGAATCCGGGAGGGGGCCAGATACGCAGTATTTT. Translated: CSAESGRGPDTQYF.

This clonotype came up a few times. This chain links TRBV4-1 with TRBJ2-6; unclear D gene. This CDR3 region has 16 residues. CDR1 MGHRA and CDR2 YSYEKL come from the germline V gene. Trimming pared 0 bases from V and 0 bases from J, leaving 6 bases between. The CDR3 DNA reads TGCGCCAGCAGCCAAGATTTATACTCTGGGGCCAACGTCCTGACTTTC. This codes for CASSQDLYSGANVLTF.

The CDR3 protein is CATSEGTVETQYF. The CDR3 DNA reads TGTGCCACCAGCGAAGGGACGGTAGAGACCCAGTACTTC. The chain carries TRBV15 and TRBJ2-5, with D possibly called TRBD1 or TRBD2 (5 bases each). Per the germline V gene, CDR1 is LNHNV and CDR2 is YYDKDF (reference sequence). V was clipped by 5 bases and J by 4 bases, with 11 bases between them. This CDR3 is built from 13 residues. The full variable domain, its missing parts supplied by reference TRBV15 and TRBJ2-5, is DAMVIQNPRYQVTQFGKPVTLSCSQTLNHNVMYWYQQKSSQAPKLLFHYYDKDFNNEADTPDNFQSRRPNTSFCFLDIRSPGLGDTAMYLCATSEGTVETQYFGPGTRLLVL.

Worth noting for this clonotype: The germline gene is not matched at one end of the junction; a read error may be the cause. The chain employs TRBV27 and TRBJ2-7, with D maybe TRBD2 (6 bases). Germline V gene sequence: CDR1 MNHEY, CDR2 SMNVEV (reference sequence). This CDR3 comprises 14 residues. The CDR3 loop is CAGSSYVADYEQYF. The CDR3 DNA sequence: TGTGCCGGCAGTTCATATGTAGCGGATTACGAGCAGTACTTC.

This clonotype was seen a few times. The chain couples TRBV2 to TRBJ2-4; 7 nucleotides line up with TRBD1. TRBJ2-7 explains the end of the DNA better; the J call may be wrong. Per the germline V gene, CDR1 is SNHLY and CDR2 is FYNNEI. The CDR3 has 16 amino acids. The CDR3 sequence: CASSEALPDRVYEQYF. CDR3 DNA: TGTGCCAGCAGTGAAGCTCTCCCAGACAGGGTCTACGAGCAGTACTTC.

CDR3 protein: CASSHMRDNSPLHF. The CDR3 DNA is TGTGCCAGCAGCCATATGCGGGACAATTCACCCCTCCACTTT. J is TRBJ1-6 and V is TRBV3-1, with D possibly TRBD1 on 5 matching bases. V was clipped by 3 bases and J by 7 bases, with 10 bases between them. In germline, CDR1 is LGHDT, CDR2 YNNKEL (reference sequence). This CDR3 has 14 residues.

Notes on this clonotype: Sequence at one end of the junction differs from germline and may be a read error. This sequence joins TRBV4-2 and TRBJ2-1; a weak D match, TRBD2 (5 bases). CDR3 length: 16 residues. Germline V lookup: CDR1 LGHNA, CDR2 YNFKEQ. The CDR3: CASSQDHGGYTGELFF. In nucleotides, the CDR3 is TGTGCCAGCAGCCAAGATCATGGTGGTTACACCGGGGAGCTGTTCTTC.

Details on this clonotype: A much bigger clone sits one base away, suggesting this may be a read error. The rearrangement links TRBV20-1 to TRBJ2-7, with 7 bases fitting TRBD2. Germline CDR1 reads DFQATT; CDR2 reads SNEGSKA (reference sequence). The junction had 10 bases not matched to a gene; V was cut back by 3 bases and J by 5 bases. The length of the CDR3 is 14 residues. CDR3 DNA sequence: TGCAGTGCTAGCGTGGGGGGGTCTAACGACGAGCAGTACTTC. This encodes CSASVGGSNDEQYF.

The chain employs TRBV29-1 and TRBJ2-1; D is perhaps TRBD1 (5 bases). Trimming removed 4 bases at V and 4 bases at J, with 14 bases between. CDR1 SQVTM and CDR2 ANQGSEA come from the germline V gene. There are 14 residues in the CDR3. CDR3 loop: CSVVGLERYNEQFF. Written as DNA, the CDR3 is TGCAGCGTTGTGGGGCTTGAACGGTACAATGAGCAGTTCTTC.

The rearrangement links TRBV27 to TRBJ2-5; 7 bases align to TRBD1. The CDR3 has 16 amino acids. V was pared by 6 bases and J by 11 bases, with 21 bases of the junction left unmatched. Per the germline V gene, CDR1 is MNHEY and CDR2 is SMNVEV (reference sequence). CDR3 nucleotides: TGTGCCAGCAGCGAGAAATTTACAGGGGAACAAAATGAGCAGTACTTC. Encoded protein: CASSEKFTGEQNEQYF.

This clonotype was seen only once. The rearrangement uses TRBV2 and TRBJ2-7; the match to TRBD2 covers 9 bases. After removal of 11 bases from V and 1 base from J, the junction contained 9 bases not matched to a gene. The CDR3 runs to 14 residues. CDR1 is SNHLY, CDR2 FYNNEI, per germline. The CDR3 loop is CAGAQTSGSYEQYF. The CDR3 DNA reads as TGTGCCGGGGCCCAGACTAGCGGTTCCTACGAGCAGTACTTC.

The sample holds one count of this clonotype. The rearrangement uses TRBV20-1 and TRBJ2-5; 8 bases align to TRBD1. CDR1 is DFQATT and CDR2 is SNEGSKA in the germline V gene (reference sequence). The ends lost 8 bases at V and 0 bases at J; junction bases unmatched: 8. The CDR3 has 14 amino acids. CDR3 DNA sequence: TGCAGTCTCTCTCGGACAGGGTACCAAGAGACCCAGTACTTC. Its translation is CSLSRTGYQETQYF.

The rearrangement uses TRBV28 and TRBJ2-7; D ambiguous. The tail of the sequence fits TRBJ2-5 better, so the J call may be wrong. This CDR3 comprises 12 residues. The germline gives CDR1 MDHEN, CDR2 SYDVKM. The CDR3: CASMLTAETQYF. CDR3 coding DNA: TGTGCCAGCATGCTAACAGCGGAGACCCAGTACTTC.

This chain connects TRBV29-1 to TRBJ2-3; 12 nucleotides line up with TRBD2. In germline, CDR1 is SQVTM, CDR2 ANQGSEA. The CDR3 covers 16 residues. V trimming: 5 bases; J trimming: 2 bases; junction bases outside the gene matches: 8. The CDR3 sequence: CSVIGLAGRNTDTQYF. In DNA form, the CDR3 reads TGCAGCGTTATCGGACTAGCGGGACGGAACACAGATACGCAGTATTTT.

The table lists this clonotype with a few counts. This sequence joins TRBV7-6 and TRBJ2-3, with 8 bases fitting TRBD1. V trimming: 3 bases; J trimming: 4 bases; junction bases outside the gene matches: 3. The CDR3 contains 14 residues. CDR1 is SGHVS, CDR2 FNYEAQ, per germline. CDR3 sequence (DNA): TGTGCCAGCAGCTTTCAGGGGGCGTCAGATACGCAGTATTTT. Protein sequence: CASSFQGASDTQYF.

CDR3: CSASGRGAGDTQYF. The CDR3 DNA sequence: TGCAGTGCTAGTGGACGGGGGGCCGGGGATACGCAGTATTTT. The rearrangement uses TRBV20-1 and TRBJ2-3, with D possibly TRBD2 on 7 matching bases. There are 14 residues in the CDR3. V shed 3 bases and J shed 6 bases, with 16 bases lying between them. Looked up from germline, CDR1 is DFQATT and CDR2 is SNEGSKA (reference sequence).

The chain couples TRBV10-3 to TRBJ2-6; the D is unclear. The V gene's germline CDR1 is ENHRY and CDR2 SYGVKD. This CDR3 is built from 15 residues. Between the trimmed V and J ends, which lost 4 bases and 0 bases, there was a span of 7 bases. The CDR3 DNA is TGTGCCATCAGTGGCCCAGGCTCTGGGGCCAACGTCCTGACTTTC. Its translation: CAISGPGSGANVLTF.

As DNA, the CDR3 is TGCAGTGCTAGAGATCCGGGCGGCTTCACAGATACGCAGTATTTT. Its translation is CSARDPGGFTDTQYF. The chain links TRBV20-1 to TRBJ2-3; D not resolved. In germline, CDR1 is DFQATT, CDR2 SNEGSKA (reference sequence). The CDR3 extends over 15 amino acids. Trimming removed 0 bases at V and 2 bases at J, with 12 bases between.

V and J are TRBV25-1 and TRBJ1-2; D is unresolved. Trimming shortened V by 7 bases and J by 4 bases, and 13 bases separated the two germline ends. The CDR3 loop spans 13 amino acids. Germline assignment: CDR1 MGHDK and CDR2 SYGVNS. The CDR3 region has the DNA TGTGCCAGCACTCGGGGAAAGGGCTATGGCTACACCTTC. It encodes CASTRGKGYGYTF.

The chain combines TRBV4-1 with TRBJ2-7; D gene ambiguous. Trimming shortened V by 3 bases and J by 4 bases, and 16 bases separated the two germline ends. The CDR3 contains 15 residues. CDR1 and CDR2 from the germline V gene are MGHRA and YSYEKL. DNA of the CDR3: TGCGCCAGCAGCCAGGCGGTAGATCGAGTTTACGAGCAGTACTTC. Its protein is CASSQAVDRVYEQYF.

V and J are TRBV9 and TRBJ2-1; D remains ambiguous. The CDR3 sequence is 12 residues long. V lost 6 bases and J 5 bases, leaving 9 bases between the germline ends. The germline CDR1 and CDR2 sequences are SGDLS and YYNGEE. As DNA, the CDR3 is TGTGCCAGCATCGGACCCAACAATGAGCAGTTCTTC. This encodes CASIGPNNEQFF.

The genes are TRBV7-2 and TRBJ2-3; no definite D call. CDR3 size: 13 residues. Trimming cost V 5 bases and J 4 bases, with 10 bases left between them. The germline gives CDR1 SGHTA, CDR2 FQGNSA. CDR3 loop: CASSTASADTQYF. As DNA, the CDR3 is TGTGCCAGCAGCACGGCGAGCGCAGATACGCAGTATTTT.

The chain uses TRBV7-9 and TRBJ1-2; D may be TRBD1 (6 bases). Trimming removed 0 bases at V and 4 bases at J, with 21 bases between. The CDR3 extends over 18 amino acids. Germline-derived CDR1 and CDR2 are SEHNR and FQNEAQ (reference sequence). This CDR3 is CASSLAASTGEGGYGYTF. Written as DNA, the CDR3 is TGTGCCAGCAGCTTAGCCGCCTCAACGGGGGAAGGGGGCTATGGCTACACCTTC. Together with reference TRBV7-9 and TRBJ1-2, the CDR3 gives the full variable domain: DTGVSQNPRHKITKRGQNVTFRCDPISEHNRLYWYRQTLGQGPEFLTYFQNEAQLEKSRLLSDRFSAERPKGSFSTLEIQRTEQGDSAMYLCASSLAASTGEGGYGYTFGSGTRLTVV.

The J gene is TRBJ1-1, the V gene TRBV25-1; TRBD1 matches at 7 bases. This CDR3 contains 13 residues. Trimming removed 7 bases from V and 7 bases from J; junction bases left unmatched: 9. Germline loops: CDR1 MGHDK, CDR2 SYGVNS. CDR3 sequence reads: CASTGTVGGEAFF. For the CDR3, the DNA is TGTGCCAGCACCGGGACAGTTGGTGGTGAAGCTTTCTTT.